A selection of T cell receptor beta chains follows, all from one sample in a study of long-term antiretroviral therapy in people with HIV. Produced via immunoSEQ multiplex PCR; TCRdb's table is partial and in-frame only. The sample holds about 34,000 clones, about four fifths seen once. The specimen comprised unsorted PBMCs, sampled 0.4 years before starting antiretroviral therapy. The origin of the receptors is a man aged 18 to 35 with HIV. Both conserved end residues are part of each CDR3. A D gene is named only where the DNA matches it firmly. The size of a clone is reported for some rows only, either as once, few or many, or as a class for expanded clones.

-,13,TRBJ2-7,TRBV2,few,CASSGGGSYEQYF,TGTGCCAGCAGTGGAGGGGGCTCCTACGAGCAGTACTTC
-,13,TRBJ2-1,TRBV19,-,CATSGRYYNEQFF,TGTGCCACCTCAGGTCGGTACTACAATGAGCAGTTCTTC
TRBD1,15,TRBJ2-1,TRBV4-1,-,CASSPKGQLYNEQFF,TGCGCCAGCAGCCCCAAGGGACAGTTATACAATGAGCAGTTCTTC
TRBD1,15,TRBJ1-1,TRBV10-3,-,CAISHPTGGDTEAFF,TGTGCCATCAGTCATCCGACAGGGGGCGACACTGAAGCTTTCTTT
-,12,TRBJ1-2,TRBV5-1,-,CASSGIGYGYTF,TGCGCCAGCAGCGGGATAGGTTATGGCTACACCTTC
TRBD1,11,TRBJ1-2,TRBV29-1,few,CSGQGGYGYTF,TGCAGCGGACAGGGCGGCTATGGCTACACCTTC
TRBD1,17,TRBJ1-6,TRBV30,-,CAWTPGQDPSGNSPLHF,TGTGCCTGGACCCCCGGACAGGACCCCTCGGGGAATTCACCCCTCCACTTT
-,13,TRBJ1-4,TRBV29-1,-,CSARPQGNEKLFF,TGCAGCGCAAGACCTCAGGGGAATGAAAAACTGTTTTTT
TRBD2,16,TRBJ2-1,TRBV5-4,-,CASSFRVGGSYNEQFF,TGTGCCAGCAGCTTTCGGGTGGGGGGGTCCTACAATGAGCAGTTCTTC
TRBD1,16,TRBJ2-1,TRBV7-2,-,CASSLGQGGLGNEQFF,TGTGCCAGCAGCTTGGGACAGGGGGGCCTTGGGAATGAGCAGTTCTTC
-,14,TRBJ2-1,TRBV19,-,CASSITGLYNEQFF,TGTGCCAGTAGTATCACAGGGCTTTACAATGAGCAGTTCTTC
-,15,TRBJ2-1,TRBV19,-,CASTMGGGSYNEQFF,TGTGCCAGTACCATGGGTGGGGGTTCCTACAATGAGCAGTTCTTC
TRBD1,14,TRBJ2-5,TRBV7-9,-,CASSLRQGRETQYF,TGTGCCAGCAGCTTGCGACAGGGGAGGGAGACCCAGTACTTC
-,17,TRBJ1-5,TRBV18,-,CASSPLSRRDSNQPQHF,TGTGCCAGCTCTCCCCTGTCGAGGAGGGATAGCAATCAGCCCCAGCATTTT
-,17,TRBJ2-6,TRBV4-1,-,CASSPLYMGAGANVLTF,TGCGCCAGCAGCCCCCTTTACATGGGAGCTGGGGCCAACGTCCTGACTTTC
TRBD1,14,TRBJ2-7,TRBV25-1,-,CASNRVGGDYEQYF,TGTGCCAGCAATCGGGTAGGGGGCGACTACGAGCAGTACTTC
-,16,TRBJ1-6,TRBV5-4,-,CASSRTQPSYNSPLHF,TGTGCCAGCAGCAGGACACAGCCCTCCTATAATTCACCCCTCCACTTT
TRBD1,16,TRBJ2-5,TRBV19,-,CASAQQGSTPEETQYF,TGTGCCAGCGCACAACAGGGGTCAACACCTGAAGAGACCCAGTACTTC
-,15,TRBJ2-1,TRBV2,once,CASSEGRGSYNEQFF,TGTGCCAGCAGTGAAGGCAGAGGTTCCTACAATGAGCAGTTCTTC
-,15,TRBJ2-5,TRBV18,-,CASSPSGALQETQYF,TGTGCCAGCTCACCATCGGGGGCGCTCCAAGAGACCCAGTACTTC
-,16,TRBJ2-3,TRBV7-6,-,CASSPHHRESTDTQYF,TGTGCCAGCAGCCCCCACCACAGGGAGAGCACAGATACGCAGTATTTT
-,15,TRBJ2-7,TRBV6-5,-,CALQGPRDKLYEQYF,TGTGCCCTCCAGGGGCCCCGGGACAAACTTTACGAGCAGTACTTC
-,13,TRBJ1-2,TRBV19,few,CASSPDTNYGYTF,TGTGCCAGTAGTCCGGACACTAACTATGGCTACACCTTC
-,14,TRBJ2-3,TRBV6-1,-,CASGLTFLKDTQYF,TGTGCCAGTGGACTCACTTTTCTGAAAGATACGCAGTATTTT
-,14,TRBJ2-7,TRBV6-6,once,CASSYDSQSYEQYF,TGTGCCAGCAGTTACGACAGCCAGTCCTACGAGCAGTACTTC
TRBD1,15,TRBJ2-5,TRBV7-7,-,CASSVGTGPQETQYF,TGTGCTAGCAGCGTCGGGACAGGGCCCCAAGAGACCCAGTACTTC
-,12,TRBJ2-3,TRBV6-5,-,CASRGGLDTQYF,TGTGCCAGCAGAGGGGGGTTGGATACGCAGTATTTT
-,16,TRBJ2-1,TRBV7-9,-,CASSDRQKSSYNEQFF,TGTGCCAGCAGCGATCGACAGAAGAGCTCCTACAATGAGCAGTTCTTC
-,13,TRBJ2-1,TRBV7-7,-,CASSLVYGNEQFF,TGTGCTAGCAGCTTAGTATACGGCAATGAGCAGTTCTTC
-,13,TRBJ1-3,TRBV30,-,CAWSTGSGNTIYF,TGTGCCTGGAGCACAGGGTCGGGAAACACCATATATTTT
-,15,TRBJ2-1,TRBV5-5,-,CASYRGPVSYNEQFF,TGTGCCAGTTACAGAGGGCCGGTCTCTTACAATGAGCAGTTCTTC
TRBD1,14,TRBJ2-3,TRBV7-9,-,CASSSGQLRDTQYF,TGTGCCAGCAGCTCGGGACAGCTCAGAGATACGCAGTATTTT
-,13,TRBJ1-2,TRBV19,once,CASSIDPREGYTF,TGTGCCAGTAGTATAGACCCCCGTGAAGGCTACACCTTC
-,14,TRBJ1-2,TRBV6-6,-,CASKPDGGNYGYTF,TGTGCCAGTAAACCAGACGGTGGGAACTATGGCTACACCTTC
-,12,TRBJ2-1,TRBV7-2,few,CASSHPQGEQFF,TGTGCCAGCAGCCATCCCCAGGGTGAGCAGTTCTTC
-,17,TRBJ2-2,TRBV7-3,-,CASSPGTQVLNTGELFF,TGTGCCAGCAGTCCCGGGACACAAGTTTTGAACACCGGGGAGCTGTTTTTT
-,12,TRBJ2-7,TRBV7-9,-,CASSFSVYEQYF,TGTGCCAGCAGCTTCTCCGTCTACGAGCAGTACTTC
TRBD2,15,TRBJ2-3,TRBV4-2,-,CASSQDGLAADTQYF,TGTGCCAGCAGCCAAGATGGACTAGCGGCAGATACGCAGTATTTT
-,13,TRBJ2-1,TRBV4-1,few,CASSQTEQDEQFF,TGCGCCAGCAGCCAAACTGAGCAGGATGAGCAGTTCTTC
-,13,TRBJ1-2,TRBV6-5,-,CASSEIPNYGYTF,TGTGCCAGCAGTGAAATTCCGAACTATGGCTACACCTTC
-,11,TRBJ2-7,TRBV20-1,-,CSAAGDYEQYF,TGCAGTGCCGCCGGGGACTACGAGCAGTACTTC
-,15,TRBJ2-3,TRBV19,once,CASSISSGVTDTQYF,TGTGCCAGTAGTATATCCTCGGGAGTCACAGATACGCAGTATTTT
TRBD2,17,TRBJ2-5,TRBV11-2,-,CASSLETSGRRQETQYF,TGTGCCAGCAGCTTAGAGACTAGCGGGAGACGACAAGAGACCCAGTACTTC
-,15,TRBJ2-7,TRBV29-1,-,CSVEGTETTNYEQYF,TGCAGCGTTGAAGGTACTGAGACAACAAACTACGAGCAGTACTTC
TRBD1,12,TRBJ2-7,TRBV5-8,-,CASSVDRYEQYF,TGTGCCAGCAGCGTGGACAGGTACGAGCAGTACTTC
TRBD1,15,TRBJ2-7,TRBV7-2,-,CASSLEQGTGSEQYF,TGTGCCAGCAGCTTGGAGCAAGGGACAGGGAGCGAGCAGTACTTC
-,11,TRBJ2-1,TRBV10-3,-,CAISENNEQFF,TGTGCCATCAGTGAAAACAATGAGCAGTTCTTC
TRBD1,15,TRBJ1-5,TRBV9,-,CASSAQDRGEQPQHF,TGTGCCAGCAGCGCCCAAGACAGGGGTGAGCAGCCCCAGCATTTT
-,13,TRBJ1-1,TRBV7-2,-,CASSLVGRGEAFF,TGTGCCAGCAGCTTAGTGGGCCGGGGGGAAGCTTTCTTT
-,13,TRBJ2-2,TRBV18,-,CASSPLAGGELFF,TGTGCCAGCTCACCACTAGCTGGCGGGGAGCTGTTTTTT
-,14,TRBJ2-5,TRBV6-5,-,CASSYSFGEETQYF,TGTGCCAGCAGTTACTCATTTGGGGAAGAGACCCAGTACTTC
-,14,TRBJ2-7,TRBV27,-,CASSLSYGQHEQYF,TGTGCCAGCAGTTTAAGTTATGGTCAGCACGAGCAGTACTTC
-,15,TRBJ2-7,TRBV9,-,CASSPANLATYEQYF,TGTGCCAGCAGCCCGGCCAATCTAGCAACCTACGAGCAGTACTTC
-,14,TRBJ2-5,TRBV5-1,-,CASSLAIRQETQYF,TGCGCCAGCAGCTTGGCCATCCGCCAAGAGACCCAGTACTTC
TRBD1,15,TRBJ1-1,TRBV4-2,once,CASSLGLTGDTEAFF,TGTGCCAGCAGCCTCGGACTGACAGGGGATACTGAAGCTTTCTTT